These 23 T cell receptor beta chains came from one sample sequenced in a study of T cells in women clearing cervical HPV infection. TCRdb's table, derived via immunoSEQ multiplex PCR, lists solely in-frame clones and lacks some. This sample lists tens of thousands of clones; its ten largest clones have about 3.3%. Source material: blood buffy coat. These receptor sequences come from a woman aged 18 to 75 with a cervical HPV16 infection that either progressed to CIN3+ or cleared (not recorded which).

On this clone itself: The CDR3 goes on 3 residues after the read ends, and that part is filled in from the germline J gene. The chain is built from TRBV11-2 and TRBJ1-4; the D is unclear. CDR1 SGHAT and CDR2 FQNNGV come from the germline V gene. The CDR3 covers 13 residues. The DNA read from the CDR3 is TGTGCCAGCAGCCATCGGAGGGCTCAGGAA. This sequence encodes CASSHRRAQE. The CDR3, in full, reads CASSHRRAQELFF.

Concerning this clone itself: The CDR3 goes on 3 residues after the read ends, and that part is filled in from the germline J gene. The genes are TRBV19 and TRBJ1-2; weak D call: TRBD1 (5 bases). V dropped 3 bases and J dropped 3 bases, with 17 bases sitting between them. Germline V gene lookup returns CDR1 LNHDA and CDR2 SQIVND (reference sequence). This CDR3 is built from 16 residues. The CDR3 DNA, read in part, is TGTGCCAGTAGTATCGCTCCTGAGGAACAGGACTATGGC. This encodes CASSIAPEEQDYG. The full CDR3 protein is CASSIAPEEQDYGYTF.

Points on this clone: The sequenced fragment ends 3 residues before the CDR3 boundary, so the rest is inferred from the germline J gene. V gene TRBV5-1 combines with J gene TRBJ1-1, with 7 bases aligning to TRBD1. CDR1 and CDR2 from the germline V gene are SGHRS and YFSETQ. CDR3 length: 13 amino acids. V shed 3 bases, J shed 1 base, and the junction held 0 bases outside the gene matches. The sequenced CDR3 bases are TGCGCCAGCAGCTGGGACAGGAACACTGAA. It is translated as CASSWDRNTE. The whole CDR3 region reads CASSWDRNTEAFF.

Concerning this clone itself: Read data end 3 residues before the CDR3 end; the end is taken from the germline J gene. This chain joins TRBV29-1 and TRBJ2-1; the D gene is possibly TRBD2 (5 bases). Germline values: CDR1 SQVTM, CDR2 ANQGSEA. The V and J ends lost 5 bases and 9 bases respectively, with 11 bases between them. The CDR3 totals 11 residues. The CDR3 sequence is CSVRPRGEQFF. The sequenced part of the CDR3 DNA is TGCAGCGTTAGGCCCCGGGGTGAG.

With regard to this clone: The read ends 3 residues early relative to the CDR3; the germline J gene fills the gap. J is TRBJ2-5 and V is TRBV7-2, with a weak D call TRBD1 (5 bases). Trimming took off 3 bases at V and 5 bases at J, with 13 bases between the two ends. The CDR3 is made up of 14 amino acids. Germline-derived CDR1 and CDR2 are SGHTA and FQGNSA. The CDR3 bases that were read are TGTGCCAGCAGCTTGGGGCAGGGCATCGAGACC. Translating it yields CASSLGQGIET. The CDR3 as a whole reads CASSLGQGIETQYF.

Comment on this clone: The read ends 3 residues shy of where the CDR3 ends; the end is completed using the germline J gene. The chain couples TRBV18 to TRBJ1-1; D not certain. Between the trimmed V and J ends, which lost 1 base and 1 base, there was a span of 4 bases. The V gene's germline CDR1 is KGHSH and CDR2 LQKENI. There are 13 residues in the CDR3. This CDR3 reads CASSPRENTEAFF. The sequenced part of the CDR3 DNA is TGTGCCAGCTCACCACGCGAGAACACTGAA.

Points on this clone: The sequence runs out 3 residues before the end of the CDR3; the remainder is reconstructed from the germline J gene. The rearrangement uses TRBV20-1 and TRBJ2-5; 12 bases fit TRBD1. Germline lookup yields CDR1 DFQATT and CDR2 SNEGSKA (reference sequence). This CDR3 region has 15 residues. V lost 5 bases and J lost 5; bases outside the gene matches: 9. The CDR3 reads CSALFRDRGLETQYF. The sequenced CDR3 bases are TGCAGTGCTTTATTCCGGGACAGGGGGCTTGAGACC.

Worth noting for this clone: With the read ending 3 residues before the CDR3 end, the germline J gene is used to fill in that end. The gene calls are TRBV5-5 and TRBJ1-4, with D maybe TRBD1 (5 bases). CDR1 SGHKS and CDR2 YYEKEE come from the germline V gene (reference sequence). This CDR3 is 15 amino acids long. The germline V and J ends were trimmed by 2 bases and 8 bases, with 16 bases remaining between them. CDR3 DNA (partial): TGTGCCAGCAGCTTTTCGACGGAGGGGAACGAAAAA. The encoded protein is CASSFSTEGNEK. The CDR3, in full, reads CASSFSTEGNEKLFF.

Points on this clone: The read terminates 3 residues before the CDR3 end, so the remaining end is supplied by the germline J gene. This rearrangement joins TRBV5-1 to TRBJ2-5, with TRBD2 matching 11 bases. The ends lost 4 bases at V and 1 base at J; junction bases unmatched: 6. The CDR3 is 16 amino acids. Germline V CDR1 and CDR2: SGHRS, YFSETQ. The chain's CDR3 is CASSLGGLAAQETQYF. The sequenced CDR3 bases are TGCGCCAGCAGCCTGGGGGGACTAGCGGCCCAAGAGACC.

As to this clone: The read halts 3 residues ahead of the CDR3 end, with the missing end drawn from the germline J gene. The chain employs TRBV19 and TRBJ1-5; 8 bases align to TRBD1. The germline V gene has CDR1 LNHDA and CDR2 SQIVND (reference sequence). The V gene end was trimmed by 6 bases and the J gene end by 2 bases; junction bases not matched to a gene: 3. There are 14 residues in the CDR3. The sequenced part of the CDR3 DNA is TGTGCCAGTAGCGTGACAGGGGGCAATCAGCCC. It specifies CASSVTGGNQP. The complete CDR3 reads CASSVTGGNQPQHF.

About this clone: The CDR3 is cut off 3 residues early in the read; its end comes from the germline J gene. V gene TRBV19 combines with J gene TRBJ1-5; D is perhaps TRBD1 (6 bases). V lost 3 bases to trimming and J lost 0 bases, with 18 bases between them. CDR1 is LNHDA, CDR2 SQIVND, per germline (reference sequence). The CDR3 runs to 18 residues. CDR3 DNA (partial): TGTGCCAGTAGTATCGGGTCACAAGGGGGATATAGCAATCAGCCC. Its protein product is CASSIGSQGGYSNQP. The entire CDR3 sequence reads CASSIGSQGGYSNQPQHF.

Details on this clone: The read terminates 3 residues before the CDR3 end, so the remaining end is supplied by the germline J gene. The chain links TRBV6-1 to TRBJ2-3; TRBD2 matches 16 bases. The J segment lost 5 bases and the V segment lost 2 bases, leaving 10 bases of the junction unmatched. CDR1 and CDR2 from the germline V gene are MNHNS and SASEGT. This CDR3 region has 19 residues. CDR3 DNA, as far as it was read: TGTGCCAGCAGTGAAATCCTCCCGGGACTAGCGGGAGGGAGAGATACG. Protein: CASSEILPGLAGGRDT. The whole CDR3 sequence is CASSEILPGLAGGRDTQYF.

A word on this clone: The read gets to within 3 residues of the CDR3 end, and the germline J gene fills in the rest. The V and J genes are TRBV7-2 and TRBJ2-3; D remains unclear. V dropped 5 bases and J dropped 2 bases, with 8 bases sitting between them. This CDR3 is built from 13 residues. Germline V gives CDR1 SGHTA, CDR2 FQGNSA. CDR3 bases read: TGTGCCAGCAGCCAAGTAGCCACAGATACG. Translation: CASSQVATDT. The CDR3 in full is CASSQVATDTQYF.

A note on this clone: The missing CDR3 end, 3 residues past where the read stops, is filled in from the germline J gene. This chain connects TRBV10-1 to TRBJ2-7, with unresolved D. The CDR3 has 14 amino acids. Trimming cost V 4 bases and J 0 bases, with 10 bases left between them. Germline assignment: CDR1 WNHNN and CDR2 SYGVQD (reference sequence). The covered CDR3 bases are TGCGCCAGCAGTGGTGGCGGAAACTCCTACGAG. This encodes CASSGGGNSYE. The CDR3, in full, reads CASSGGGNSYEQYF.

The part of the CDR3 DNA that was read is TGTGCCAGCAGAAGGGACTGGGAAAACATT. The encoded protein is CASRRDWENI. The complete CDR3 sequence is CASRRDWENIQYF. The rearrangement links TRBV5-4 to TRBJ2-4; D is possibly TRBD2 (6 bases). The CDR3 end lies 3 residues beyond the end of the read and is filled in from the germline J gene. The CDR3 consists of 13 residues. Per the germline V gene, CDR1 is SGHNT and CDR2 is YYREEE (reference sequence). Deletions cut 5 bases from V and 5 bases from J, with 11 bases between. The variable domain in full, completed from reference TRBV5-4 and TRBJ2-4, reads ETGVTQSPTHLIKTRGQQVTLRCSSQSGHNTVSWYQQALGQGPQFIFQYYREEENGRGNFPPRFSGLQFPNYSSELNVNALELDDSALYLCASRRDWENIQYFGAGTRLSVL.

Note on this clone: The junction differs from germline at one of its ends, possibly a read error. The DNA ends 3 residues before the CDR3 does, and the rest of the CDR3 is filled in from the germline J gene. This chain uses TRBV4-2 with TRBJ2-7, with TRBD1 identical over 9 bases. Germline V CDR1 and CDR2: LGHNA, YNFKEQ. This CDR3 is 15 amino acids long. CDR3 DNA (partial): TGCGCCAGCAGCCAGATCTCGGGACAGGGCTACGAG. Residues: CASSQISGQGYE. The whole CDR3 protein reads CASSQISGQGYEQYF.

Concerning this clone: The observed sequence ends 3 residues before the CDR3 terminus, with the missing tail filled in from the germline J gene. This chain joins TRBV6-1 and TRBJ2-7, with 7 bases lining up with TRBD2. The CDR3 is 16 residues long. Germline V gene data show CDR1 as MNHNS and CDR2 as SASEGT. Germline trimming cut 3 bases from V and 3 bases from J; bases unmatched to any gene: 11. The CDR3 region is CASSEDKAGIFYEQYF. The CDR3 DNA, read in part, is TGTGCCAGCAGTGAGGATAAAGCGGGAATCTTCTACGAG.

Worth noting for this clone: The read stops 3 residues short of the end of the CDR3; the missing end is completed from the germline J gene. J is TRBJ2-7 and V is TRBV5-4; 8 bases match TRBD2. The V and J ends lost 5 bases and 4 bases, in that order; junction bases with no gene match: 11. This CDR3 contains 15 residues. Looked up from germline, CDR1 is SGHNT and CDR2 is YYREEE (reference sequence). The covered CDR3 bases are TGTGCCAGCAGTTCCGTTACTAGCGGAACTTACGAG. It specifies CASSSVTSGTYE. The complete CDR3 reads CASSSVTSGTYEQYF.

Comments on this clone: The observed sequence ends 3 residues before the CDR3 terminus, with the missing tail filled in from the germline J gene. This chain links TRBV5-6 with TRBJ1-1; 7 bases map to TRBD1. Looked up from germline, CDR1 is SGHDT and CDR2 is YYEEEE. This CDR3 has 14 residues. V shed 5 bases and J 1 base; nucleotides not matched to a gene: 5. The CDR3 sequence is CASRRQGRNTEAFF. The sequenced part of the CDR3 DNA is TGTGCCAGCAGACGACAGGGAAGGAACACTGAA.

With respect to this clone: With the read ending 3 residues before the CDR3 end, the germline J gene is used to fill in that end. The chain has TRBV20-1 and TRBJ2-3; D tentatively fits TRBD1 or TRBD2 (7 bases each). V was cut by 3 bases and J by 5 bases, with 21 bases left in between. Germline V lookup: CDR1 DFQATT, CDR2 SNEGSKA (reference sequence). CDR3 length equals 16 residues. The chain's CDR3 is CSASRGRGRERDTQYF. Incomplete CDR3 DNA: TGCAGTGCTAGCAGGGGGAGGGGGCGAGAGCGAGATACG.

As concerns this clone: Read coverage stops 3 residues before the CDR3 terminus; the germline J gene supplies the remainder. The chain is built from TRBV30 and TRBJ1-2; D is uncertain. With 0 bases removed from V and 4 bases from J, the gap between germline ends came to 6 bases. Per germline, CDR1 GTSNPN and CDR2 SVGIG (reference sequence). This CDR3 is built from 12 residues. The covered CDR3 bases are TGTGCCTGGAGTGTCCAGAGCTATGGC. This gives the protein CAWSVQSYG. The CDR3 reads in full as CAWSVQSYGYTF.

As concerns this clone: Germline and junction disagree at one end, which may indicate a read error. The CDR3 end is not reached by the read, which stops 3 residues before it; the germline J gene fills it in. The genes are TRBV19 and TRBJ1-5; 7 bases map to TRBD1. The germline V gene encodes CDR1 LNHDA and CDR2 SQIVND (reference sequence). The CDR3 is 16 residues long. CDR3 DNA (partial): TGTGCCAGTAGTCTAGAGACAGGGAAAAGCAATCAGCCC. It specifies CASSLETGKSNQP. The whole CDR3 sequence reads CASSLETGKSNQPQHF.

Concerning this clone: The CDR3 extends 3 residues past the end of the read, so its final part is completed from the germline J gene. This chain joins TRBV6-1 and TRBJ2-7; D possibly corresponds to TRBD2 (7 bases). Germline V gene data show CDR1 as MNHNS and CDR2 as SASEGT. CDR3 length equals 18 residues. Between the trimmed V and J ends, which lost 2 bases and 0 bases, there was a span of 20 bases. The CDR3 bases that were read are TGTGCCAGCAGTGAATATGGGAGGGGGTTTAGCATCTCCTACGAG. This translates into CASSEYGRGFSISYE. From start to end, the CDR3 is CASSEYGRGFSISYEQYF.